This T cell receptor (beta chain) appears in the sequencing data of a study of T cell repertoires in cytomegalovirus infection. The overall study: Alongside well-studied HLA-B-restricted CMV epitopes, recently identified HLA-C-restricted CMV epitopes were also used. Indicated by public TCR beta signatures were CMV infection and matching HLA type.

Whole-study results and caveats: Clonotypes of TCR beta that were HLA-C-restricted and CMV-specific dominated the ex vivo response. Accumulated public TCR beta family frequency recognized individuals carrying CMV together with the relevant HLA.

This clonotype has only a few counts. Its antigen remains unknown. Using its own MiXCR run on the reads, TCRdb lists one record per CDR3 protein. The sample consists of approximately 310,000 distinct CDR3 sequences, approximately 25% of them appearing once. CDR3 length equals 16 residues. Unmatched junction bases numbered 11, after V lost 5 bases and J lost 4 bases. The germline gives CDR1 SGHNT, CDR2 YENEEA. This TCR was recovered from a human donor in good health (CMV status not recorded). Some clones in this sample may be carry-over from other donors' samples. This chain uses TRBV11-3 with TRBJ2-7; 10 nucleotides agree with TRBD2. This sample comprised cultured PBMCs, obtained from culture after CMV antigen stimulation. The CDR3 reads CASSPVEREGRYEQYF. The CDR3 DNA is TGTGCCAGCAGCCCGGTAGAGCGGGAGGGCCGGTACGAGCAGTACTTC.